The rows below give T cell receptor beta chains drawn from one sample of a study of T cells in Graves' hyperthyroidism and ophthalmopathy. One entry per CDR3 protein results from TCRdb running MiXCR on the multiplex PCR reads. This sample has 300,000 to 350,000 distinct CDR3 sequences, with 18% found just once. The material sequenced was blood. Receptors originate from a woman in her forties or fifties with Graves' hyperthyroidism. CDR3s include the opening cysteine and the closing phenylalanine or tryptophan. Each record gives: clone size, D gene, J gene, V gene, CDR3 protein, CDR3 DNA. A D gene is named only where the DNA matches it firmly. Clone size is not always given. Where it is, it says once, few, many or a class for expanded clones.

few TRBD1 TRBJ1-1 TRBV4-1 CASSQRDRNTEAFF TGCGCCAGCAGCCAACGGGACAGAAACACTGAAGCTTTCTTT
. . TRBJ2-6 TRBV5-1 CASIGDLANVLTF TGCGCCAGCATTGGGGATCTAGCCAACGTCCTGACTTTC
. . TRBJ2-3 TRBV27 CASSLYPGAPTDTQYF TGTGCCAGCAGTTTATATCCGGGAGCCCCCACAGATACGCAGTATTTT
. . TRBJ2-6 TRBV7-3 CASSPTSLDSGANVLTF TGTGCCAGCAGTCCTACCTCGTTGGATTCTGGGGCCAACGTCCTGACTTTC
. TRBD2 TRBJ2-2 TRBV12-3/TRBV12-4 CASRPRSGITGELFF TGTGCCAGCAGGCCCAGAAGCGGGATTACCGGGGAGCTGTTTTTT
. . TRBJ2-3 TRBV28 CASSNLPDTQYF TGTGCCAGCAGTAACCTACCAGATACGCAGTATTTT
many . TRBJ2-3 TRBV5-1 CASSGRLVGADTQYF TGCGCCAGCAGCGGAAGACTAGTGGGGGCAGATACGCAGTATTTT
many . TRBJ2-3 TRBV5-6 CASSLVTGSTDTQYF TGTGCCAGCAGCTTGGTAACAGGGAGCACAGATACGCAGTATTTT
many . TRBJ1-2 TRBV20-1 CSAPLDIYGYTF TGCAGTGCCCCGTTGGACATCTATGGCTACACCTTC
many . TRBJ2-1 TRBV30 CAWSVMGGDEQFF TGTGCCTGGAGTGTCATGGGGGGCGATGAGCAGTTCTTC
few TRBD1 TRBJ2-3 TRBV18 CASSSLVTGADTQYF TGTGCCAGCTCATCCCTCGTAACAGGGGCAGATACGCAGTATTTT
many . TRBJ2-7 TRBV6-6 CASSYSELGEQYF TGTGCCAGCAGTTACTCGGAATTAGGCGAGCAGTACTTC
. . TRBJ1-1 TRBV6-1 CASRQDVFLNTEAFF TGTGCCAGCAGGCAGGACGTCTTCCTCAACACTGAAGCTTTCTTT
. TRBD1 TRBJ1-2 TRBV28 CASSLSPRDRAFGYTF TGTGCCAGCAGTTTATCCCCAAGGGACAGAGCCTTTGGCTACACCTTC
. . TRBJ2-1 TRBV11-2 CASSLASDYNEQFF TGTGCCAGCAGTTTGGCTAGCGATTACAATGAGCAGTTCTTC
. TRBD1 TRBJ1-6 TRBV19 CASTIGTVNSPLHF TGTGCCAGTACCATCGGGACAGTAAATTCACCCCTCCACTTT
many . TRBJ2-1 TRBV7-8 CASSSPGTLYNEQFF TGTGCCAGCAGCTCACCCGGGACACTATACAATGAGCAGTTCTTC
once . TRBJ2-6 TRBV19 CASSILQGGANVLTF TGTGCCAGTAGTATACTACAGGGTGGGGCCAACGTCCTGACTTTC
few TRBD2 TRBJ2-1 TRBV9 CASSSPRWFGLGRESYNEQFF TGTGCCAGCAGCTCTCCTCGGTGGTTTGGCCTGGGGAGGGAATCCTACAATGAGCAGTTCTTC
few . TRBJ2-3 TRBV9 CASSFGRTTDTQYF TGTGCCAGCAGCTTTGGACGGACCACAGATACGCAGTATTTT
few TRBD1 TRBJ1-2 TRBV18 CASSPRGLGYTF TGTGCCAGCTCACCGAGGGGGCTAGGCTACACCTTC